One T cell receptor (beta chain) is described in this entry. This specimen comes from a study of blood T cell repertoires in COVID-19. Overall study context: COVID-19 samples collected from the United States, Italy and Spain covered acute and convalescent phases. Sample material is recorded as cDNA or gDNA derived from T cells, B-cell-depleted T cells, or PBMCs.

This table comes from immunoSEQ multiplex PCR, and its TCRdb copy is limited to in-frame clones, with some not included. The sample shows 95,000 to 150,000 clones, around 80% of them seen only once. Trimming took off 1 base at V and 1 base at J, with 11 bases between the two ends. This CDR3 contains 15 residues. CDR1 is SGHTA and CDR2 is FQGTGA in the germline V gene. The TCR was taken from a man in his 60s with active or convalescent COVID-19. Sequences were obtained from peripheral blood. The rearrangement joins TRBV7-3 to TRBJ2-7; no definite D call. CDR3 amino acids: CASSLRAAYSYEQYF. CDR3 DNA: TGTGCCAGCAGCTTAAGGGCAGCCTATTCCTACGAGCAGTACTTC.